A single sample is the source of the 27 T cell receptor beta chains below, sequenced in a study of T cell changes during pregnancy in multiple sclerosis. Profiled with immunoSEQ multiplex PCR; TCRdb holds only in-frame clones, not every one. The sample consists of over 55,000 clones, roughly nine tenths of them appearing once. The material was peripheral blood, obtained in the first trimester of pregnancy. The receptors derive from a female donor with multiple sclerosis, enrolled in a pregnancy study.

The chain couples TRBV4-2 to TRBJ1-3; 9 bases match TRBD1. The CDR3 sequence is 19 residues long. V dropped 0 bases and J dropped 1; count of bases not matched to a gene: 10. The germline gives CDR1 LGHNA, CDR2 YNFKEQ. CDR3 sequence reads: CASSQEFYPGTGSGNTIYF. The CDR3 DNA reads as TGTGCCAGCAGCCAAGAATTTTATCCCGGGACAGGGTCTGGAAACACCATATATTTT.

The genes are TRBV6-4 and TRBJ1-2; a possible D gene is TRBD1 (6 bases). The CDR3 is 15 amino acids. CDR1 and CDR2 from the germline V gene are MRHNA and SNTAGT. V shed 5 bases and J shed 4 bases, with 17 bases lying between them. The DNA of the CDR3 is TGTGCCAGCAGTCCCACAGGGATTCCCCTCTATGGCTACACCTTC. Translated, it gives CASSPTGIPLYGYTF.

The genes are TRBV27 and TRBJ1-5, with D perhaps matching TRBD1 (6 bases). The CDR3 has 14 residues. Germline-derived CDR1 and CDR2 are MNHEY and SMNVEV (reference sequence). Trimming stripped 3 bases from V and 6 bases from J, with 12 bases between. The CDR3 DNA sequence: TGTGCCAGCAGTTTGGCCTCAGGGGTTCAGCCCCAGCATTTT. The encoded protein is CASSLASGVQPQHF.

The rearrangement links TRBV5-4 to TRBJ1-1, with TRBD1 matching 11 bases. The CDR3 extends over 14 amino acids. The J segment lost 4 bases and the V segment lost 3 bases, leaving 2 bases of the junction unmatched. Germline V gene lookup returns CDR1 SGHNT and CDR2 YYREEE (reference sequence). This CDR3 is CASSSDRGPTEAFF. Here the CDR3 DNA reads TGTGCCAGCAGCTCGGACAGGGGGCCCACTGAAGCTTTCTTT.

The table lists this clone with a count of one. The rearrangement joins TRBV4-3 to TRBJ2-3; D perhaps matches TRBD2 (5 bases). The CDR3 is 15 residues long. Germline CDR1 and CDR2: LGHNA and YSLEER. The V end was cut by 0 bases, the J end by 5 bases, with 12 bases between. CDR3 bases: TGCGCCAGCAGCCAAGATCGACGGAGGCAAGATACGCAGTATTTT. It codes for CASSQDRRRQDTQYF.

The CDR3 loop is CASGLPHRGDNYGYTF. The CDR3 nucleotides read TGTGCTAGTGGTTTGCCCCACAGGGGGGATAACTATGGCTACACCTTC. The chain links TRBV12-5 to TRBJ1-2, with TRBD1 matching 8 bases. With V trimmed by 2 bases and J by 1 base, 6 bases remained unmatched. The CDR3 totals 16 residues. Germline V gives CDR1 LGHNT, CDR2 FRNRAP.

CDR3 coding DNA: TGTGCCAGCAGCTTGCCATCTCGGGCTAGCGGGGGCCCAGATGAGCAGTTCTTC. This gives the protein CASSLPSRASGGPDEQFF. The rearrangement joins TRBV5-8 to TRBJ2-1, with 10 bases identical to TRBD2. The V segment lost 1 base and the J segment 8 bases; nucleotides outside the gene matches: 15. Germline lookup yields CDR1 SGHTS and CDR2 YDEGEE. The CDR3 totals 18 residues.

The sample holds a few counts of this clone. The chain employs TRBV12-5 and TRBJ1-5; D is perhaps TRBD1 (5 bases). In germline, CDR1 is LGHNT, CDR2 FRNRAP. There are 15 residues in the CDR3. V gave up 4 bases and J gave up 5 bases, with 15 bases separating them. CDR3 DNA: TGTGCTAGTGGTTACCCTCGTTGGGGGGATCAGCCCCAGCATTTT. It is translated as CASGYPRWGDQPQHF.

The rearrangement links TRBV18 to TRBJ2-7; 8 bases agree with TRBD1. This CDR3 contains 13 residues. Germline V gene sequence: CDR1 KGHSH, CDR2 LQKENI. V lost 3 bases to trimming and J lost 3 bases; unmatched junction nucleotides: 1. The CDR3, as DNA: TGTGCCAGCTCACCGGACAGGGACTACGAGCAGTACTTC. As protein: CASSPDRDYEQYF.

This chain joins TRBV5-4 and TRBJ2-7; a weak D match, TRBD1 (6 bases). This CDR3 is 13 amino acids long. Trimming took off 3 bases at V and 0 bases at J, with 7 bases between the two ends. In germline, CDR1 is SGHNT, CDR2 YYREEE (reference sequence). The CDR3 DNA follows: TGTGCCAGCAGCTCGGACAGCTCCTACGAGCAGTACTTC. It translates to CASSSDSSYEQYF.

V usage is TRBV7-9 and J usage is TRBJ1-2; D is unresolved. V was shortened by 1 base and J by 4 bases, with 4 bases between the two germline ends. CDR1 SEHNR and CDR2 FQNEAQ come from the germline V gene (reference sequence). CDR3 length: 12 residues. The CDR3 loop is CASSLDTYGYTF. CDR3 sequence (DNA): TGTGCCAGCAGCTTAGACACCTATGGCTACACCTTC.

The chain joins TRBV19 to TRBJ1-2; D is unresolved. V was cut by 5 bases and J by 3 bases, with 13 bases left in between. This CDR3 comprises 14 residues. Looked up from germline, CDR1 is LNHDA and CDR2 is SQIVND (reference sequence). The CDR3 is CASSPQFLDYGYTF. The CDR3 bases are TGTGCCAGTAGTCCCCAGTTTCTGGACTATGGCTACACCTTC.

This sequence joins TRBV7-8 and TRBJ2-7; D call uncertain. Germline CDR1 is SGHVS and CDR2 is FQNEAQ. The CDR3 length is 13 residues. V lost 1 base, J lost 3 bases, and 7 bases lay in between. The CDR3 loop is CASSLGHVYEQYF. CDR3 sequence (DNA): TGTGCCAGCAGCTTAGGGCACGTCTACGAGCAGTACTTC.

The chain couples TRBV28 to TRBJ2-1, with 12 nucleotides matching TRBD2. From germline, CDR1 is MDHEN and CDR2 SYDVKM. The CDR3 length is 17 residues. V lost 5 bases and J lost 4; bases outside the gene matches: 9. The CDR3 protein is CASSALAGGRFYNEQFF. CDR3 nucleotides: TGTGCCAGCAGTGCCCTAGCGGGAGGGCGGTTTTACAATGAGCAGTTCTTC.

The chain uses TRBV6-1 and TRBJ1-5, with D maybe TRBD1 (5 bases). Looked up from germline, CDR1 is MNHNS and CDR2 is SASEGT. Between the trimmed V and J ends, which lost 5 bases and 0 bases, there was a span of 8 bases. The CDR3 has 14 residues. The CDR3 nucleotides read TGTGCCAGCAGTCAGGGATATAGCAATCAGCCCCAGCATTTT. Its translation is CASSQGYSNQPQHF.

For this clone: A junction end diverges from the germline sequence, so it may reflect a read error. This sequence joins TRBV28 and TRBJ2-3, with a tentative D call TRBD2 (5 bases). The CDR3 spans 8 residues. CDR1 and CDR2 (germline): MDHEN, SYDVKM. The chain's CDR3 is CASSNGIF. The CDR3 region has the DNA TGTGCCAGCAGCAACGGGATATTT. Based on the CDR3 plus reference TRBV28 and TRBJ2-3, the full variable domain is DVKVTQSSRYLVKRTGEKVFLECVQDMDHENMFWYRQDPGLGLRLIYFSYDVKMKEKGDIPEGYSVSREKKERFSLILESASTNQTSMYLCASSNGIFGPGTRLTVL.

V is TRBV25-1 and J is TRBJ1-2; D remains unclear. Germline assignment: CDR1 MGHDK and CDR2 SYGVNS. CDR3 length: 13 residues. Trimming removed 3 bases at V and 2 bases at J, with 7 bases between. The CDR3 sequence is CASSDALNYGYTF. The DNA of the CDR3 is TGTGCCAGCAGTGATGCGCTGAACTATGGCTACACCTTC.

The rearrangement links TRBV30 to TRBJ1-2; D is unclear. Trimming removed 5 bases at V and 0 bases at J, with 13 bases between. From germline, CDR1 is GTSNPN and CDR2 SVGIG (reference sequence). The CDR3 extends over 14 amino acids. The CDR3 sequence: CAWDLMGANYGYTF. In DNA form, the CDR3 reads TGTGCCTGGGACCTCATGGGAGCTAACTATGGCTACACCTTC.

This chain uses TRBV15 with TRBJ1-2, with 7 positions matching TRBD1. The J segment lost 4 bases and the V segment lost 0 bases, leaving 11 bases of the junction unmatched. CDR1 is LNHNV, CDR2 YYDKDF, per germline (reference sequence). The length of the CDR3 is 17 residues. The CDR3 is CATSRDRGDSPRYGYTF. In nucleotides, the CDR3 is TGTGCCACCAGCAGAGATAGAGGGGACAGTCCTCGCTATGGCTACACCTTC.

The rearrangement links TRBV7-6 to TRBJ1-2, with 7 bases identical to TRBD1. V trimming: 2 bases; J trimming: 3 bases; junction bases outside the gene matches: 9. The CDR3 covers 16 residues. In germline, CDR1 is SGHVS, CDR2 FNYEAQ. The CDR3 DNA follows: TGTGCCAGCAGCTTATATGAGGGGGCGCGGGACTATGGCTACACCTTC. Protein product: CASSLYEGARDYGYTF.

The rearrangement joins TRBV6-6 to TRBJ1-5; 8 nucleotides match TRBD1. Looked up from germline, CDR1 is MNHNY and CDR2 is SVGAGI (reference sequence). Trimming at V came to 6 bases and at J to 5 bases, leaving 6 bases not matched to a gene. The length of the CDR3 is 14 residues. In DNA, the CDR3 is TGTGCCAGCAGACCTGCAGGGGGCCATCAGCCCCAGCATTTT. Its protein product is CASRPAGGHQPQHF.

The chain combines TRBV19 with TRBJ2-2, with 9 bases matching TRBD1. J lost 1 base, V lost 2 bases, and 2 bases had no gene match. From germline, CDR1 is LNHDA and CDR2 SQIVND (reference sequence). The CDR3 has 16 residues. CDR3 protein: CASSIWGQGNTGELFF. DNA of the CDR3: TGTGCCAGTAGTATATGGGGACAGGGGAACACCGGGGAGCTGTTTTTT.

This sequence joins TRBV5-1 and TRBJ2-6, with D possibly matching TRBD1 (6 bases). Germline V gene lookup returns CDR1 SGHRS and CDR2 YFSETQ. The CDR3 contains 15 residues. V shed 6 bases and J shed 0 bases, with 10 bases lying between them. The CDR3 loop reads CASTDRSSGANVLTF. Here the CDR3 DNA reads TGCGCCAGCACTGACAGGTCCTCTGGGGCCAACGTCCTGACTTTC.

The J gene is TRBJ1-3, the V gene TRBV7-9; TRBD1 is a possible D gene (5 bases). CDR1 and CDR2 (germline): SEHNR, FQNEAQ (reference sequence). CDR3 length: 13 amino acids. Between the trimmed V and J ends, which lost 1 base and 8 bases, there was a span of 9 bases. In DNA form, the CDR3 reads TGTGCCAGCAGCTTAGATGCGGGGGACACCATATATTTT. It specifies CASSLDAGDTIYF.

This chain uses TRBV9 with TRBJ1-2; D is undetermined. Between the trimmed V and J ends, which lost 5 bases and 4 bases, there was a span of 6 bases. The CDR3 has 11 amino acids. Germline-derived CDR1 and CDR2 are SGDLS and YYNGEE. CDR3 amino acids: CASREGYGYTF. CDR3 bases: TGTGCCAGCAGGGAGGGCTATGGCTACACCTTC.

This clone was recorded only once. The J gene is TRBJ2-4, the V gene TRBV11-1; 9 nucleotides match TRBD1. CDR3 length equals 17 residues. V shed 5 bases, J shed 5 bases, and the junction held 13 bases outside the gene matches. Germline values: CDR1 SGHAT, CDR2 FQDESV (reference sequence). The CDR3 reads CASSAHPGQGRENIQYF. CDR3 coding DNA: TGTGCCAGCAGCGCCCATCCCGGACAGGGGAGAGAAAACATTCAGTACTTC. The complete variable domain, with remaining parts taken from reference TRBV11-1 and TRBJ2-4, reads EAEVAQSPRYKITEKSQAVAFWCDPISGHATLYWYRQILGQGPELLVQFQDESVVDDSQLPKDRFSAERLKGVDSTLKIQPAELGDSAMYLCASSAHPGQGRENIQYFGAGTRLSVL.

The J gene is TRBJ2-7, the V gene TRBV7-3, with 7 bases identical to TRBD1. Germline V gives CDR1 SGHTA, CDR2 FQGTGA. This CDR3 comprises 13 residues. Unmatched junction bases numbered 1, after V lost 5 bases and J lost 0 bases. The CDR3 nucleotides read TGTGCCAGCAGCCGGGACAGCTCCTACGAGCAGTACTTC. Protein: CASSRDSSYEQYF.